These 9 T cell receptor beta chains share one sample of origin, sequenced in a study of a mutant IDH1 vaccine in newly diagnosed glioma. Assay: immunoSEQ multiplex PCR; the TCRdb copy retains only in-frame clones and omits some. The sample consists of 45,000 to 65,000 clones, roughly 80% of them appearing once. Stated time point: baseline, week 1 (first vaccination visit). The treatment: pre-vaccination baseline after standard-of-care therapy. The source was PBMCs, collected from a glioma patient treated with radiotherapy, temozolomide or both. The receptor source for this set is a man aged 18 to 30 with glioma.

The chain links TRBV30 to TRBJ1-6, with D perhaps TRBD1 (6 bases). From germline, CDR1 is GTSNPN and CDR2 SVGIG (reference sequence). V was trimmed by 0 bases and J by 9 bases, leaving 15 bases between them. The CDR3 sequence is 15 residues long. The CDR3 reads CAWSVRDTLGSPLHF. The CDR3 DNA is TGTGCCTGGAGTGTAAGGGACACCTTGGGTTCACCCCTCCACTTT.

The V gene is TRBV13, the J gene TRBJ2-5; 12 nucleotides line up with TRBD2. The CDR3 runs 14 residues. V gave up 2 bases and J gave up 5 bases; unmatched junction bases: 0. Germline V gene sequence: CDR1 PRHDT, CDR2 FYEKMQ (reference sequence). The CDR3 sequence: CASSLTSGGETQYF. The CDR3 DNA is TGTGCCAGCAGCTTAACTAGCGGGGGGGAGACCCAGTACTTC.

The V and J genes are TRBV5-1 and TRBJ1-2, with no clear D. Germline V gene lookup returns CDR1 SGHRS and CDR2 YFSETQ. The CDR3 is made up of 12 amino acids. Trimming removed 4 bases from V and 7 bases from J, with 11 bases in between. The CDR3 sequence: CASSGILGGYTF. CDR3 sequence (DNA): TGCGCCAGCAGCGGAATCTTAGGTGGCTACACCTTC.

The gene calls are TRBV2 and TRBJ1-1; D might be TRBD1 (5 bases). Per the germline V gene, CDR1 is SNHLY and CDR2 is FYNNEI. V was trimmed by 8 bases and J by 8 bases, leaving 9 bases between them. The CDR3 has 10 amino acids. CDR3 sequence reads: CASGGTEAFF. In DNA form, the CDR3 reads TGTGCCAGCGGTGGGACGGAAGCTTTCTTT.

This clone was seen a handful of times. At one boundary the junction diverges from the germline segment, which might be a read error. V and J are TRBV5-4 and TRBJ1-2, with 8 bases that match TRBD1. CDR3 length: 14 residues. The germline V gene encodes CDR1 SGHNT and CDR2 YYREEE (reference sequence). In DNA form, the CDR3 reads TGTGTCAGCAGGAAAATGGACAGGGAAGGTGGCTACACCTTC. It codes for CVSRKMDREGGYTF.

This chain's CDR3 is CATSRDLGFTEAFF. CDR3 nucleotides: TGTGCCACCAGCAGAGATCTTGGATTCACTGAAGCTTTCTTT. The genes are TRBV15 and TRBJ1-1; D gene unclear. The CDR3 covers 14 residues. The V and J ends lost 0 bases and 4 bases respectively, with 9 bases between them. Germline CDR1 is LNHNV and CDR2 is YYDKDF (reference sequence).

This chain links TRBV7-2 with TRBJ1-5, with TRBD1 matching 8 bases. The V gene's germline CDR1 is SGHTA and CDR2 FQGNSA. V was clipped by 3 bases and J by 4 bases; unmatched bases: 5. The CDR3 loop spans 15 amino acids. The chain's CDR3 is CASSFGQGWNQPQHF. The CDR3 DNA follows: TGTGCCAGCAGCTTTGGACAGGGTTGGAATCAGCCCCAGCATTTT. Combining the CDR3 with reference TRBV7-2 and TRBJ1-5 gives the whole variable domain GAGVSQSPSNKVTEKGKDVELRCDPISGHTALYWYRQSLGQGLEFLIYFQGNSAPDKSGLPSDRFSAERTGGSVSTLTIQRTQQEDSAVYLCASSFGQGWNQPQHFGDGTRLSIL.

This clone has only one observation. The chain uses TRBV19 and TRBJ2-5; D unclear. Germline V gene lookup returns CDR1 LNHDA and CDR2 SQIVND (reference sequence). CDR3 length: 15 amino acids. V was cut by 1 base and J by 2 bases, with 11 bases left in between. For the CDR3, the DNA is TGTGCCAGTAGTATAGGAAAACAGCGACAAGAGACCCAGTACTTC. The encoded protein is CASSIGKQRQETQYF.

The chain combines TRBV6-6 with TRBJ1-2; possibly TRBD1 for D (6 bases). Germline CDR1 MNHNY, CDR2 SVGAGI (reference sequence). CDR3 length: 13 residues. V dropped 6 bases and J dropped 8 bases, with 16 bases sitting between them. The CDR3 DNA sequence: TGTGCCAGCAGCCCTGGGGGGGCTCGAGGCTACACCTTC. Residues: CASSPGGARGYTF.